This TCR beta chain was sequenced for a study of blood T cell repertoires in COVID-19. Study information: Sources were T cells, B-cell-depleted T cells, or PBMCs; the material itself was cDNA or gDNA.

This clone appeared a single time. The authors' processing: How many nucleated cells were present was estimated from reference gene primer amplification. Profiling relied on immunoSEQ multiplex PCR, and the TCRdb table lists in-frame clones only, not all of them. V and J calls and clone size follow that table, whereas D and trimming were derived from the DNA. The data show about 160,000 clones, with roughly 80% seen just once and 2.8% held by the top ten. Material for sequencing was peripheral blood. The source is a man between 65 and 85 years old with acute or convalescent COVID-19.

The CDR3 bases are TGTGCCAGCAGCCGGGGCACAGGGGCGAACACTGAAGCTTTCTTT. Translated: CASSRGTGANTEAFF. V gene TRBV3-1 (or the pseudogene TRBV3-2) combines with J gene TRBJ1-1; 7 nucleotides agree with TRBD1. With 4 bases clipped from V and 1 base from J, the junction kept 6 bases outside the gene matches. The CDR3 covers 15 residues. Germline loops: CDR1 LGHDT, CDR2 YNNKEL (reference sequence).